This TCR beta chain was obtained from a study of post-analysis software for immune sequencing data. Study in general: Clinical courses comprised relapsing-remitting, secondary progressive and progressive-relapsing multiple sclerosis.

Trimming at V came to 7 bases and at J to 3 bases, leaving 10 bases not matched to a gene. The CDR3 sequence is 15 residues long. Germline CDR1 SEHNR, CDR2 FQNEAQ (reference sequence). Presence of unique molecular identifiers characterized the TCR beta cDNA libraries. T cells numbering roughly 0.95 to 10 million yielded around 500,000 cDNA molecules. One entry per CDR3 protein, called by TCRdb with MiXCR from the PCR reads. Seen here are approximately 730,000 distinct CDR3 sequences, 40% to 55% observed once, and the top ten hold approximately 4.4%. Study-wide findings and caveats: Pronounced co-clustering by F measure was evident among identically batched samples. Compared against controls, patients with multiple sclerosis displayed significantly lower normalized Chao1 diversity. Patients had higher frequencies than controls of roughly five TRBV segments, including TRBV5-6, TRBV5-1 and TRBV20-1.

A word on this clonotype: The antigen remains unidentified.

This TCR was recovered from a girl between 5 and 17 years old with multiple sclerosis. Specimen: blood. The V call is TRBV7-9, the J call TRBJ2-7, with TRBD1 identical over 9 bases. CDR3 loop: CASIQTGTGNYEQYF. CDR3 DNA sequence: TGTGCCAGCATACAAACCGGGACAGGGAACTACGAGCAGTACTTC.